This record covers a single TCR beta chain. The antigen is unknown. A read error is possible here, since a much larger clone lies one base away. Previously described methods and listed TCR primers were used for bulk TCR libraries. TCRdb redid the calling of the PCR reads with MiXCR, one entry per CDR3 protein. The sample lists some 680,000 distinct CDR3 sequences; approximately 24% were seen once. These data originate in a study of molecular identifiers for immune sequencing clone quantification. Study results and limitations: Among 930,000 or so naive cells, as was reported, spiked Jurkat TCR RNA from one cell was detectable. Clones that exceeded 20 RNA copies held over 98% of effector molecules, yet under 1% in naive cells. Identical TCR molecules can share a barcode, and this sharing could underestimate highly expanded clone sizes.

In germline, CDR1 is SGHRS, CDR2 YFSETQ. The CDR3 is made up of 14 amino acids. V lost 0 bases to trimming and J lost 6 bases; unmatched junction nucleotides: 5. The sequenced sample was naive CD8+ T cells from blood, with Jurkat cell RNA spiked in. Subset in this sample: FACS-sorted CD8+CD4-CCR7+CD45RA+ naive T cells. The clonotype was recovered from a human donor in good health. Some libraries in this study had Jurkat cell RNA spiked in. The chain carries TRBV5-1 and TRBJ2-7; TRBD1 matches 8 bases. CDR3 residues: CASSLGQGLCEQYF. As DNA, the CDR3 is TGCGCCAGCAGCTTGGGACAGGGGCTCTGCGAGCAGTACTTC.